This T cell receptor beta chain was identified in a study of CD8+ T cells in alopecia areata. Overall study context: Treated patients swallowed 5 to 10 mg of oral tofacitinib twice daily.

Sequencing templates came from extracted RNA that was reverse transcribed into cDNA. Method: immunoSEQ multiplex PCR; TCRdb's copy keeps in-frame clones and lacks some. The sample contains 100,000 to 150,000 clones, roughly three fifths of which appear only once. PBMCs served as the source from which CD4+ and CD8+ T cells were sorted. Remarks on this clone: What it recognizes is unknown.

The study's findings and limits: Researchers report lesional scalp, most notably alopecia totalis/universalis, outstripped normal scalp in clonality.

The length of the CDR3 is 14 residues. Germline values: CDR1 LGHNA, CDR2 YSLEER. Trimming shortened V by 3 bases and J by 4 bases, and 10 bases separated the two germline ends. The sequence came from a human donor with alopecia areata. The sample here was CD4+ T cells sorted from blood, taken at week 0. The V call is TRBV4-3, the J call TRBJ1-3; D gene ambiguous. CDR3 bases: TGCGCCAGCAGCCAGGGGTTGGGGGGAAACACCATATATTTT. This codes for CASSQGLGGNTIYF.